These 28 T cell receptor beta chains came from one sample sequenced in a study of beta chain features in type 1 diabetes. As every portion of the isolated RNA was reverse transcribed, the sequencing read expressed TCRB transcripts. Method: immunoSEQ multiplex PCR; TCRdb's copy keeps in-frame clones and lacks some. This sample has roughly 50,000 clones, with 52% found just once. Study-level results: Among patients with Type 1 diabetes, TCRB CDR3s were moderately but significantly shorter in every one of the four CD4+ subsets.

The antigens these receptors bind are not known. Source material: Tregs from blood. These receptors were collected from a middle-aged woman with type 1 diabetes.

This clone occurred a few times. The chain joins TRBV5-6 to TRBJ2-2; perhaps TRBD2 as D (5 bases). Germline V CDR1 and CDR2: SGHDT, YYEEEE. The CDR3 consists of 15 residues. Trimming removed 2 bases from V and 5 bases from J, with 13 bases in between. The DNA for the CDR3 is TGTGCCAGCAGCTTAGTGGGAGTTCAGACCGGGGAGCTGTTTTTT. It encodes CASSLVGVQTGELFF.

The J gene is TRBJ1-2, the V gene TRBV28; D may be TRBD1 (6 bases). The CDR3 covers 13 residues. Looked up from germline, CDR1 is MDHEN and CDR2 is SYDVKM. The V gene lost 5 bases and the J gene lost 9 bases, with 16 bases spanning the gap. This CDR3 is CASSPGQFTSYTF. CDR3 nucleotides: TGTGCCAGCAGTCCTGGACAGTTTACAAGCTACACCTTC.

There are a few counts of this clone. One end of the junction does not line up with germline, which may come from a read error. As DNA, the CDR3 is TGTGCCAGCAGCTTATTTCACCGGGACTGGACGTACAATGAGCAGTTCTTC. Protein: CASSLFHRDWTYNEQFF. The chain joins TRBV28 to TRBJ2-1; TRBD2 is a possible D gene (6 bases). Germline CDR1 and CDR2: MDHEN and SYDVKM. CDR3 length: 17 amino acids.

This clone turned up a few times. V usage is TRBV30 and J usage is TRBJ2-7; maybe TRBD1 (5 bases). V was clipped by 0 bases and J by 0 bases, with 9 bases between them. The germline gives CDR1 GTSNPN, CDR2 SVGIG (reference sequence). The CDR3 has 14 amino acids. CDR3 nucleotides: TGTGCCTGGAGTGTAGGGGTCGTCTCCTACGAGCAGTACTTC. This codes for CAWSVGVVSYEQYF.

This sequence joins TRBV9 and TRBJ1-2; a weak D match, TRBD1 (6 bases). CDR3 length equals 16 residues. Germline V gives CDR1 SGDLS, CDR2 YYNGEE. V lost 1 base to trimming and J lost 4 bases, with 17 bases between them. CDR3 sequence: CASSVTGQGSRYGYTF. The CDR3 DNA reads TGTGCCAGCAGCGTAACCGGGCAGGGGTCACGCTATGGCTACACCTTC.

V gene TRBV4-3 combines with J gene TRBJ2-1; TRBD2 matches at 8 bases. The germline CDR1 and CDR2 sequences are LGHNA and YSLEER. The CDR3 extends over 17 amino acids. Trimming removed 0 bases from V and 4 bases from J; junction bases left unmatched: 8. CDR3 region: CASSQDRTAGGYNEQFF. In DNA, the CDR3 is TGCGCCAGCAGCCAAGATAGAACGGCGGGGGGTTACAATGAGCAGTTCTTC.

The genes are TRBV5-1 and TRBJ1-4; 7 bases agree with TRBD1. This CDR3 has 17 amino acids. With V trimmed by 3 bases and J by 5 bases, 13 bases remained unmatched. CDR1 SGHRS and CDR2 YFSETQ come from the germline V gene. CDR3 DNA: TGCGCCAGCAGCTGGGTAGGGACAGAAAGATCGAATGAAAAACTGTTTTTT. It codes for CASSWVGTERSNEKLFF.

This chain joins TRBV5-1 and TRBJ2-5; weak D call: TRBD1 (6 bases). With 3 bases removed from V and 5 bases from J, the gap between germline ends came to 14 bases. The V gene's germline CDR1 is SGHRS and CDR2 YFSETQ. CDR3 length equals 14 residues. CDR3 loop: CASSSQGWGETQYF. The DNA of the CDR3 is TGCGCCAGCAGCTCACAGGGTTGGGGGGAGACCCAGTACTTC.

The chain is built from TRBV7-2 and TRBJ2-1; TRBD2 is a possible D gene (5 bases). V lost 7 bases and J 9 bases, leaving 16 bases between the germline ends. Germline assignment: CDR1 SGHTA and CDR2 FQGNSA. This CDR3 has 13 residues. The CDR3 here is CASNPAEGGEQFF. For the CDR3, the DNA is TGTGCCAGCAATCCCGCCGAGGGCGGTGAGCAGTTCTTC.

This clone was seen ten or more times. The gene calls are TRBV19 and TRBJ2-7, with D possibly TRBD2 on 5 matching bases. The CDR3 has 14 amino acids. CDR1 and CDR2 from the germline V gene are LNHDA and SQIVND (reference sequence). The V end was cut by 4 bases, the J end by 2 bases, with 12 bases between. The CDR3 coding sequence is TGTGCCAGTAGTAAAGGCGGGTTCACCTACGAGCAGTACTTC. This sequence encodes CASSKGGFTYEQYF.

Judged by abundance, this clone is medium-sized. The chain recombines TRBV19 with TRBJ2-3; 8 positions agree with TRBD1. V trimming: 3 bases; J trimming: 4 bases; junction bases outside the gene matches: 6. This CDR3 spans 15 amino acids. Germline CDR1 LNHDA, CDR2 SQIVND (reference sequence). CDR3 bases: TGTGCCAGTAGTATGCTTGTGGACAGGGCAGATACGCAGTATTTT. Its protein is CASSMLVDRADTQYF.

This clone was seen more than once but under ten times. The chain joins TRBV23-1 to TRBJ2-6; the match to TRBD2 covers 15 bases. TRBV23-1 belongs to the ORF category, with a function that is uncertain. There are 20 residues in the CDR3. V gave up 0 bases and J gave up 0 bases; unmatched junction bases: 3. Here the CDR3 DNA reads TGCGCCAGCAGTCAATCCGGGACTAGCGGGGGGTCCTCTGGGGCCAACGTCCTGACTTTC. Translated, it gives CASSQSGTSGGSSGANVLTF.

This rearrangement joins TRBV6-1 to TRBJ1-2, with D hard to call. Trimming took off 2 bases at V and 14 bases at J, with 18 bases between the two ends. Germline V CDR1 and CDR2: MNHNS, SASEGT. The CDR3 totals 13 residues. The DNA of the CDR3 is TGTGCCAGCAGTGAAAGAGCACTATGGCTACGGACCTTC. Amino acid sequence: CASSERALWLRTF.

The chain combines TRBV10-3 with TRBJ1-1; 7 bases map to TRBD1. V lost 0 bases to trimming and J lost 5 bases; unmatched junction nucleotides: 3. Looked up from germline, CDR1 is ENHRY and CDR2 is SYGVKD. The CDR3 has 14 residues. CDR3 loop: CAISESQGRTEAFF. CDR3 nucleotide sequence: TGTGCCATCAGTGAGTCACAGGGGAGGACTGAAGCTTTCTTT.

This clone has just a few counts. This chain uses TRBV5-5 with TRBJ2-1; possibly TRBD1 for D (6 bases). This CDR3 spans 14 amino acids. CDR1 and CDR2 from the germline V gene are SGHKS and YYEKEE (reference sequence). V shed 4 bases and J shed 4 bases, with 12 bases lying between them. CDR3 amino acids: CASSPTGFYNEQFF. Here the CDR3 DNA reads TGTGCCAGCAGCCCGACAGGTTTTTACAATGAGCAGTTCTTC.

The chain has TRBV18 and TRBJ1-1; D is unclear. The CDR3 has 13 amino acids. V was shortened by 5 bases and J by 5 bases, with 12 bases between the two germline ends. CDR1 and CDR2 (germline): KGHSH, LQKENI. DNA of the CDR3: TGTGCCAGCTCAAGACCCGCGGGGACTGAAGCTTTCTTT. This sequence encodes CASSRPAGTEAFF.

This clone showed up just a few times. The rearrangement joins TRBV15 to TRBJ2-2; D is ambiguous. Deletions cut 2 bases from V and 5 bases from J, with 12 bases between. Germline CDR1 and CDR2: LNHNV and YYDKDF (reference sequence). This CDR3 contains 15 residues. The CDR3 here is CATSRQTPGTGELFF. DNA for the CDR3: TGTGCCACCAGCAGACAGACGCCCGGGACCGGGGAGCTGTTTTTT. Using reference TRBV15 and TRBJ2-2 for the parts outside the CDR3, the full variable domain is DAMVIQNPRYQVTQFGKPVTLSCSQTLNHNVMYWYQQKSSQAPKLLFHYYDKDFNNEADTPDNFQSRRPNTSFCFLDIRSPGLGDTAMYLCATSRQTPGTGELFFGEGSRLTVL.

V and J are TRBV2 and TRBJ1-2, with D possibly matching TRBD1 (5 bases). CDR3 size: 14 residues. V lost 4 bases and J 8 bases, leaving 17 bases between the germline ends. Germline CDR1 reads SNHLY; CDR2 reads FYNNEI. As DNA, the CDR3 is TGTGCCAGCAGTGGACAGAATTCGATGGGAGGCTACACCTTC. Translating gives CASSGQNSMGGYTF.

This rearrangement joins TRBV6-5 to TRBJ2-7, with D perhaps TRBD2 (6 bases). Trimming took off 6 bases at V and 6 bases at J, with 18 bases between the two ends. The V gene's germline CDR1 is MNHEY and CDR2 SVGAGI. The CDR3 covers 14 residues. The CDR3 DNA follows: TGTGCCAGCAGGTTTGACAGAGCGGGCGGCGAGCAGTACTTC. Translation: CASRFDRAGGEQYF.

This clone has a handful of counts. V is TRBV4-2 and J is TRBJ1-2; D may be TRBD1 (5 bases). Germline lookup yields CDR1 LGHNA and CDR2 YNFKEQ. There are 13 residues in the CDR3. V dropped 1 base and J dropped 5 bases, with 8 bases sitting between them. In DNA form, the CDR3 reads TGTGCCAGCAGCCAAGCGGGGGAATATGGCTACACCTTC. Translation gives CASSQAGEYGYTF.

This clone was detected once. The rearrangement links TRBV7-9 to TRBJ2-5; TRBD1 aligns across 9 bases. Losses at the gene ends were 5 bases for V and 5 bases for J; bases not matched to a gene: 6. In germline, CDR1 is SEHNR, CDR2 FQNEAQ (reference sequence). The CDR3 spans 14 residues. The CDR3 DNA reads TGTGCCAGCAGCCTCGGACAGGGGATCGAGACCCAGTACTTC. Translating it yields CASSLGQGIETQYF.

This clone has just a few counts. V usage is TRBV28 and J usage is TRBJ1-1; 7 positions agree with TRBD1. V shed 3 bases, J shed 5 bases, and the junction held 12 bases outside the gene matches. CDR3 length equals 16 residues. CDR1 and CDR2 (germline): MDHEN, SYDVKM. CDR3 nucleotides: TGTGCCAGCAGTTTTCCTAAAGGGGGCGGTGTGACTGAAGCTTTCTTT. This gives the protein CASSFPKGGGVTEAFF.

V usage is TRBV19 and J usage is TRBJ2-3; 10 bases line up with TRBD2. Germline-derived CDR1 and CDR2 are LNHDA and SQIVND (reference sequence). The CDR3 consists of 16 residues. V gave up 5 bases and J gave up 4 bases; unmatched junction bases: 9. The CDR3 here is CASSRSGGASADTQYF. The CDR3 bases are TGTGCCAGTAGTCGAAGCGGGGGGGCCAGCGCAGATACGCAGTATTTT.

V gene TRBV4-2 combines with J gene TRBJ1-2, with D unclear. V lost 4 bases and J 8 bases, leaving 20 bases between the germline ends. CDR1 LGHNA and CDR2 YNFKEQ come from the germline V gene. The CDR3 is 15 residues long. This CDR3 reads CASSLPTLGRKGYTF. Written as DNA, the CDR3 is TGTGCCAGCAGCCTCCCTACCCTTGGGAGGAAGGGCTACACCTTC.

This clone came up once. The chain has TRBV18 and TRBJ2-3; D is unclear. This CDR3 region has 13 residues. The germline V gene encodes CDR1 KGHSH and CDR2 LQKENI. Trimming pared 2 bases from V and 6 bases from J, leaving 9 bases between. The CDR3 region has the DNA TGTGCCAGCTCACCAGGGCGCTGGGATACGCAGTATTTT. Its translation is CASSPGRWDTQYF.

The rearrangement joins TRBV4-1 to TRBJ1-4, with 7 bases matching TRBD1. This CDR3 region has 16 residues. CDR1 MGHRA and CDR2 YSYEKL come from the germline V gene. The J segment lost 4 bases and the V segment lost 3 bases, leaving 8 bases of the junction unmatched. For the CDR3, the DNA is TGCGCCAGCAGCCAGAGAGGACAGGTTAATAATGAAAAACTGTTTTTT. Its translation is CASSQRGQVNNEKLFF.

The V and J genes are TRBV7-6 and TRBJ2-1, with D hard to call. Trimming cost V 3 bases and J 9 bases, with 12 bases left between them. The CDR3 has 13 amino acids. Germline V gives CDR1 SGHVS, CDR2 FNYEAQ. The CDR3 region is CASSFSGSTEQFF. The CDR3 nucleotides read TGTGCCAGCAGCTTTTCGGGTAGCACTGAGCAGTTCTTC.

The chain couples TRBV4-2 to TRBJ1-4, with a tentative D call TRBD1 (5 bases). CDR3 length equals 15 residues. The V end lost 2 bases, the J end lost 1 base, and 8 bases lay between the germline ends. Germline V CDR1 and CDR2: LGHNA, YNFKEQ. CDR3 bases: TGTGCCAGCAGCCAAACAGGTGAAACTAATGAAAAACTGTTTTTT. This sequence encodes CASSQTGETNEKLFF.